Sequencing of this T cell receptor (beta chain) was carried out in a study of T cell responses to AZD1222 COVID-19 vaccine (dated by TCRdb to the early 2020s). As for the study more broadly: A total of around 240 trial participants underwent TCR sequencing, of whom about 210 had received two doses of AZD1222 and roughly 26 had received two doses of the MenACWY control vaccine. Enrollment into the trials was organized by age into subgroups of 18-55, 56-69 and 70-plus years, and those subgroups contained 148, 28 and 57 TCR-sequenced participants, respectively. Overall study outcomes, separate from this receptor: Reportedly, almost half of the unique spike-specific TCRs recognized epitopes lying outside the regions that are mutated in the B.1.351 and B.1.1.7 variants. Vaccine-associated CD4 TCRs spanned the whole spike protein, with dominant responses in regions 160-218 and 743-854. Most participants were white British and females outnumbered males, and the authors suggested that clonal diversity may have been underestimated. Conclusions about previously exposed vaccinees are limited because only 6 or 7 AZD1222 recipients were SARS-CoV-2 seropositive at baseline. No day 14 peak-response samples were available, so repertoires were characterized only after the peak T cell response. In the small 56-69-year group, the increase in depth fell short of significance, most likely because of low power. After two AZD1222 doses, spike-specific TCR breadth and depth were significantly higher than at day 0 and than in MenACWY recipients.

The CDR3 regions of human TCRbeta chains were subjected to immunosequencing. As for how the authors treated the data: TCRs in the repertoires were compared against a reference library of SARS-CoV-2-specific TCRs that had been generated with the MIRA antigen-specificity platform. Breadth meant the fraction of unique TCRs that were SARS-CoV-2-associated, whereas depth meant the fraction of total T cells that were SARS-CoV-2-associated. Using the MIRA data, each spike-specific TCR was assigned both to the spike region to which the TCR was reactive and to a CD4 or CD8 class. Log10-transformed breadth and depth values were compared by one-way ANOVA with Sidak's multiple comparisons tests. This is the immuneACCESS table as TCRdb keeps it, with only in-frame sequences that have V and J called. A part of the clones is gone; compared with another copy, unresolved V genes explain less than half, and the rest is unexplained. The DNA was the basis for D and trimming; V, J and clone size are from that table. This sample lists 120,000 or so clones; about 90% were detected once. Over 15% of the sample is in the top ten clones.

In regard to this clone: No antigen is known for it. No base qualities exist here, and no much larger clone lies one base off it.

CDR1 and CDR2 were assigned from the germline V gene (reference sequence) as MNHEY and SMNVEV. The CDR3 has 9 amino acids, counting the end cysteine and phenylalanine. Just the 27-base CDR3 DNA is kept, in frame starting at base 1. In light of the paper, this sample's time point label describes: baseline before first vaccination. The sample's treatment or condition label, decoded: meningococcal conjugate vaccine given as trial control. The vaccinee samples were drawn from two UK trials, COV001 and COV002, one of which was a single-blind randomized controlled phase 2/3 trial testing AZD1222 (ChAdOx1 nCoV-19) in healthy adults. Trial participant PBMC samples were collected at day 0 and day 28 after the second dose for TCRbeta chain sequencing.

This specimen was peripheral blood, taken on day 0 of MenACWY control vaccination. The receptor was isolated from an adult in good health. Recombination connected TRBV27 to TRBJ2-5; the D gene remains uncertain. The nucleotide sequence reads as follows: TGTGCGCCCTTTGGGACCCAGTACTTC. Protein translation: CAPFGTQYF.